The rows below give T cell receptor beta chains drawn from one sample of a study of CD8 T cells in Susac syndrome. TCRdb reprocessed the immunoSEQ multiplex PCR reads with MiXCR, giving one entry per CDR3 protein. This table has 150,000 or so distinct CDR3 sequences, around 95% appearing once. The sequencing input was CD4+ T cells from PBMCs. These receptors all stem from a human donor in good health. Both conserved end residues are trimmed from each CDR3. A D gene is named only where the DNA matches it firmly. A row's size may be missing; if present it is once, few, many or a size class.

cdr3_length	v_call	clone_size	j_call	d_call	cdr3_aa
12	TRBV5-6	few	TRBJ1-2	-	ASSLEGRGYGYT
14	TRBV29-1	-	TRBJ1-2	-	SVEEPGGPVNYGYT
17	TRBV9	-	TRBJ2-3	TRBD2	ASSPRSGLAGGSTDTQY
10	TRBV30	-	TRBJ1-1	-	AGGRVNTEAF
10	TRBV20-1	-	TRBJ1-2	-	SGKGDFRGYT
13	TRBV7-2	-	TRBJ1-1	-	ASSYIVGGNTEAF
10	TRBV18	few	TRBJ2-5	-	ASSPGVETQY
12	TRBV20-1	-	TRBJ2-1	-	SASQGLSYNEQF
10	TRBV7-3	-	TRBJ1-2	TRBD1	ASSPGQGGYT
13	TRBV5-4	-	TRBJ2-3	TRBD2	ASSLQLAGADTQY
11	TRBV14	-	TRBJ1-1	-	ASSRYLGTEAF
11	TRBV12-3/TRBV12-4	-	TRBJ1-5	-	ASSNGAHQPQH
13	TRBV5-4	-	TRBJ1-1	-	ASSPPPGANTEAF
13	TRBV19	-	TRBJ2-7	TRBD1	ASRIGTGQSHEQY
10	TRBV29-1	-	TRBJ1-1	TRBD1	SGNRGRTEAF
12	TRBV20-1	-	TRBJ2-7	-	SAPDGGPSGEQY
14	TRBV2	-	TRBJ2-7	TRBD1	ASGDPVGTGTDEQY
14	TRBV11-2	-	TRBJ2-1	TRBD2	ASSPVGGGVYNEQF
12	TRBV4-1	-	TRBJ2-2	-	ASRVGGYSGELV
9	TRBV7-9	-	TRBJ1-5	-	ASGSNQPQH
11	TRBV7-9	few	TRBJ1-2	TRBD1	ASSRDSNYGYT
9	TRBV29-1	-	TRBJ1-2	-	SVRQGMVYT
12	TRBV5-4	once	TRBJ2-3	-	ASSPKESGDTQY
12	TRBV29-1	-	TRBJ2-3	-	SVVRVQGTDTQY
12	TRBV18	-	TRBJ2-5	-	ASSPPSVEKTQY
13	TRBV19	once	TRBJ1-5	-	ASSTQDRGYQAQH
12	TRBV4-1	-	TRBJ2-3	-	ASSQRDVTDTQY
11	TRBV3-1	-	TRBJ1-2	-	ASSHLDLNGYT
12	TRBV7-2	-	TRBJ2-3	-	ASSDKTSTDTQY
11	TRBV29-1	-	TRBJ1-1	-	SVGGGQSTEAF
11	TRBV20-1	-	TRBJ1-2	TRBD1	SASRTGGFGYT